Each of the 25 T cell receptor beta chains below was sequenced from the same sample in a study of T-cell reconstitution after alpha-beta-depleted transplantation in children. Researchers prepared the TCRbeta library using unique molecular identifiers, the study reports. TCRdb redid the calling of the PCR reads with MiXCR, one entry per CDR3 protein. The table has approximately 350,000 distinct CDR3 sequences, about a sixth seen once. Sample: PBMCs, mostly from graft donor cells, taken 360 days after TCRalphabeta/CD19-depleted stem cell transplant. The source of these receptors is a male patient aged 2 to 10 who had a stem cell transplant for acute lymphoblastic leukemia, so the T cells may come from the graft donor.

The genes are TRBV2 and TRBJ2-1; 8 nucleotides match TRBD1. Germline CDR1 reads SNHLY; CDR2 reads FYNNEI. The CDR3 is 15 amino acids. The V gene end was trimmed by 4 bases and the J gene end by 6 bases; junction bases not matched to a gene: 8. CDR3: CASSARDRITNEQFF. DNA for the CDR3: TGTGCCAGCAGTGCCCGGGACAGGATTACCAATGAGCAGTTCTTC.

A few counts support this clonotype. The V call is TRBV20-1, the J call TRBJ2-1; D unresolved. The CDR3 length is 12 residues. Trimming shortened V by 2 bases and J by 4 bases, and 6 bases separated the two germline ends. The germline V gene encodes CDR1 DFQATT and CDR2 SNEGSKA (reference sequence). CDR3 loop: CSARPMYNEQFF. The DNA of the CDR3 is TGCAGTGCTAGACCCATGTACAATGAGCAGTTCTTC.

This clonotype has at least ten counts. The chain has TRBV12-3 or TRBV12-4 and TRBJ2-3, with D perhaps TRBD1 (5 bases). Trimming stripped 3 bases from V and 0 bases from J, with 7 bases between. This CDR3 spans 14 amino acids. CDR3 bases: TGTGCCAGCAGTTTCGACAGTAGCACAGATACGCAGTATTTT. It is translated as CASSFDSSTDTQYF.

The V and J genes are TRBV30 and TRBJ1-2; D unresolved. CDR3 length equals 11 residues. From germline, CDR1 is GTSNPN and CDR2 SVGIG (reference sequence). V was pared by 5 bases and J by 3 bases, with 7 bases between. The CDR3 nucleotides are TGTGCCTGGGCGGCCTACTATGGCTACACCTTC. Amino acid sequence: CAWAAYYGYTF.

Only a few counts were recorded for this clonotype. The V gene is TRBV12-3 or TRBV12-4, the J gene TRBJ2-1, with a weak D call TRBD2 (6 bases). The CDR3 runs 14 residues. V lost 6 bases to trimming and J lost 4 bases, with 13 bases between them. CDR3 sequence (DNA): TGTGCCAGCAGGGGACTTCCCCTTTACAATGAGCAGTTCTTC. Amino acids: CASRGLPLYNEQFF.

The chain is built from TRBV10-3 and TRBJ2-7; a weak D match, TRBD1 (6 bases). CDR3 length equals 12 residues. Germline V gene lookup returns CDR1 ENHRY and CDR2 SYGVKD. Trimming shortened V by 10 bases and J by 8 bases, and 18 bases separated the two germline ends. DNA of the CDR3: TGTGCCACGGCCCGAGACAGGTCCAAGCAGTACTTC. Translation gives CATARDRSKQYF.

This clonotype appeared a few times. The DNA for the CDR3 is TGCGCCAGCAGCCCCTCCCCCGTTAATGAGCAGTTCTTC. The encoded protein is CASSPSPVNEQFF. The chain carries TRBV4-3 and TRBJ2-1; no clear D. Trimming cost V 4 bases and J 7 bases, with 11 bases left between them. CDR1 is LGHNA, CDR2 YSLEER, per germline. The CDR3 is 13 amino acids.

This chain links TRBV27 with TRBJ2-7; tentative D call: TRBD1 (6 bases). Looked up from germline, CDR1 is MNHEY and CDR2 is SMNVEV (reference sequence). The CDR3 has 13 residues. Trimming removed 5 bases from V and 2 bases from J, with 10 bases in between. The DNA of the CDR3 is TGTGCCAGCAGTAGGGGGTTCCCCTACGAGCAGTACTTC. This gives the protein CASSRGFPYEQYF.

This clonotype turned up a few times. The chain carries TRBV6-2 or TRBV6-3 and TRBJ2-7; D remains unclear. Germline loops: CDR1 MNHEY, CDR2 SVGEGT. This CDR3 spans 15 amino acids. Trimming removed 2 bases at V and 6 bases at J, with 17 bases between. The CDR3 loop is CASSYGPEPGFEQYF. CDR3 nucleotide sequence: TGTGCCAGCAGTTACGGACCCGAACCAGGTTTCGAGCAGTACTTC.

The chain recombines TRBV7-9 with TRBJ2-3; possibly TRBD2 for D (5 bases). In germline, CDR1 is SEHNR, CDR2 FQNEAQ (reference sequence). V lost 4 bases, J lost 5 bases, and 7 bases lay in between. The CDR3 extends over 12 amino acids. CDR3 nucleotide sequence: TGTGCCAGCAGCTCTACTAGAGATACGCAGTATTTT. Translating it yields CASSSTRDTQYF.

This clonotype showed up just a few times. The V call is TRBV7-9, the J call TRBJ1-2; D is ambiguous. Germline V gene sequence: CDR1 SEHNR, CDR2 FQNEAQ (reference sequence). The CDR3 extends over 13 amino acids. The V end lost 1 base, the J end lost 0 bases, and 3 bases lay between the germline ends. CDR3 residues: CASSLESNYGYTF. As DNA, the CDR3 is TGTGCCAGCAGCTTAGAATCTAACTATGGCTACACCTTC.

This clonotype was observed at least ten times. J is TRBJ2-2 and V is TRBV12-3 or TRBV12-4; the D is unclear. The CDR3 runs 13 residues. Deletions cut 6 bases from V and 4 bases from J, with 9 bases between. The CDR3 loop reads CASSRRGTGELFF. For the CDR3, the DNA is TGTGCCAGCAGCAGGAGAGGCACCGGGGAGCTGTTTTTT.

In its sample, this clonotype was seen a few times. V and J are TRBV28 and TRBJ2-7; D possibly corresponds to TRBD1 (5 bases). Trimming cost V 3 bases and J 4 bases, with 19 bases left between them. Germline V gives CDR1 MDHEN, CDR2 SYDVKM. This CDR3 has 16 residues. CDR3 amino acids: CASSFPIRTHLYEQYF. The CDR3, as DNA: TGTGCCAGCAGTTTCCCAATCAGGACACATTTATACGAGCAGTACTTC.

CDR3 sequence reads: CASSLSAREYEQYF. The CDR3 DNA reads TGTGCCAGCAGCTTAAGTGCGCGGGAGTACGAGCAGTACTTC. V is TRBV5-6 and J is TRBJ2-7; 7 positions agree with TRBD2. The CDR3 runs 14 residues. J was trimmed by 4 bases and V by 2 bases; bases with no gene match: 6. Germline CDR1 SGHDT, CDR2 YYEEEE.

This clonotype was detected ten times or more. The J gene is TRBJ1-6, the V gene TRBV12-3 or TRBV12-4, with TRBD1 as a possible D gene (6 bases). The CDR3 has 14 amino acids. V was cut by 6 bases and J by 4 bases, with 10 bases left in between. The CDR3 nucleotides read TGTGCCAGCAGGCCGACAGGATATAATTCACCCCTCCACTTT. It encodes CASRPTGYNSPLHF.

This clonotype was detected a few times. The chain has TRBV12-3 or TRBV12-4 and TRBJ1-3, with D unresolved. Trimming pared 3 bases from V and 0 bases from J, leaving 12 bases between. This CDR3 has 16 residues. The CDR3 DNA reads TGTGCCAGCAGTTTCGGGCGGATGGGCTCTGGAAACACCATATATTTT. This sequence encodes CASSFGRMGSGNTIYF.

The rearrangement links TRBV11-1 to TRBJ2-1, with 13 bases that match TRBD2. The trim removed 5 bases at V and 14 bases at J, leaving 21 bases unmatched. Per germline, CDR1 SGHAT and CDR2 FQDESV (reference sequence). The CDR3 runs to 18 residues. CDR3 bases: TGTGCCAGCAGCCCCAGTGAGACTAGCGGGAGGAATCGGCGTCGGGAGTTCTTC. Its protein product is CASSPSETSGRNRRREFF.

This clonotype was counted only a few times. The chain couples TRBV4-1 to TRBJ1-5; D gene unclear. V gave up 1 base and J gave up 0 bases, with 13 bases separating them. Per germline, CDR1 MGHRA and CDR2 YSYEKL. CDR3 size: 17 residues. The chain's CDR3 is CASSQAQGRVSNQPQHF. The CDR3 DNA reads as TGCGCCAGCAGCCAAGCACAAGGGAGGGTTAGCAATCAGCCCCAGCATTTT.

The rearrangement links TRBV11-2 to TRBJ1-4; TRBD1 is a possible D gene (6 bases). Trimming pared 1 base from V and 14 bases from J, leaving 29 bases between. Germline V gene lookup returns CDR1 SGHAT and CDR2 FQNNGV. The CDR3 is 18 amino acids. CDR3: CASSLVGGVGGREDELFF. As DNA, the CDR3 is TGTGCCAGCAGCTTAGTTGGCGGGGTCGGGGGCCGGGAAGACGAGCTGTTTTTT.

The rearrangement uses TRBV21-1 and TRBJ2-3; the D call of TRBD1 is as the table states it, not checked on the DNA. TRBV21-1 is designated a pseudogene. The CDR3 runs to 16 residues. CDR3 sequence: CASPTQQDGSTDTQYF. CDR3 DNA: TGTGCCAGCCCAACTCAACAGGACGGATCCACAGATACGCAGTATTTT.

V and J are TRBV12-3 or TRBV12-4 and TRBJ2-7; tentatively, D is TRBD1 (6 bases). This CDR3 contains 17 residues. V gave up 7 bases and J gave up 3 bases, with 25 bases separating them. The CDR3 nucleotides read TGTGCCAGCAACTTAATAAATAACAGGGAGCGCGACTACGAGCAGTACTTC. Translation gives CASNLINNRERDYEQYF.

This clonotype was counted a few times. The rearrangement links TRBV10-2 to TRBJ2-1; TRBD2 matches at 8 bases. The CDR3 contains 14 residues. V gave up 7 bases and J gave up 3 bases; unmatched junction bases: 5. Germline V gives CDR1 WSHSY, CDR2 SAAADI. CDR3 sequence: CASTPSGFYNEQFF. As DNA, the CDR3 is TGCGCCAGCACCCCTAGCGGGTTCTACAATGAGCAGTTCTTC.

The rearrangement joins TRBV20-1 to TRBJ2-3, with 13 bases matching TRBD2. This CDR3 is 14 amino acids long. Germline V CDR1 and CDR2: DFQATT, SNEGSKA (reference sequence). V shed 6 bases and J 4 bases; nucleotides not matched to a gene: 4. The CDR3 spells CSATGTSGADTQYF. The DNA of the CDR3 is TGCAGTGCGACCGGGACTAGCGGGGCAGATACGCAGTATTTT.

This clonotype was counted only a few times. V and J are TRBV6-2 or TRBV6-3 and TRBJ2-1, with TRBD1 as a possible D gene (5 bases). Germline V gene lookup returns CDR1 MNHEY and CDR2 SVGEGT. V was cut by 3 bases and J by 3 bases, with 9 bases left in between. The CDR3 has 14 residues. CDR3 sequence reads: CASSYSRGYNEQFF. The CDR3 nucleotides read TGTGCCAGCAGTTATAGTAGGGGCTACAATGAGCAGTTCTTC.

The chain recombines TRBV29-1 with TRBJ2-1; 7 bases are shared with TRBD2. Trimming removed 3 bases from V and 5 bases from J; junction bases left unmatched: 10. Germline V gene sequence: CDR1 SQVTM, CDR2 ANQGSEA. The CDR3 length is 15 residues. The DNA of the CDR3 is TGCAGCGTTGAGGTCGCGGGAGAAGGGGACAATGAGCAGTTCTTC. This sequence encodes CSVEVAGEGDNEQFF.